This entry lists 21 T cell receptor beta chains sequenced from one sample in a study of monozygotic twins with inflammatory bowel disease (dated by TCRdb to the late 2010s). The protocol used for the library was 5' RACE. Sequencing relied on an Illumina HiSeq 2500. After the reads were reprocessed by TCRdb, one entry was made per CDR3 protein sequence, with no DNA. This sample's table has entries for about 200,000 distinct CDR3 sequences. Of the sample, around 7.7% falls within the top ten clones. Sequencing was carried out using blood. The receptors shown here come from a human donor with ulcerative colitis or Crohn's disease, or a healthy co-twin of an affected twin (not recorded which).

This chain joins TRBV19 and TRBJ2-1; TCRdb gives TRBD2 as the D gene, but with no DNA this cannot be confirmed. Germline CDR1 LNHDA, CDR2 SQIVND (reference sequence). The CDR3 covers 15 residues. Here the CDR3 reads CASSMAGGDHNEQFF.

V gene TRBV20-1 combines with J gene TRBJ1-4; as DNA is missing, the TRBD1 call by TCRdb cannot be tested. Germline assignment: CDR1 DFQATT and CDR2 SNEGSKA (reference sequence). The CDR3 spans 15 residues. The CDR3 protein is CSARDPQGLYEKLFF.

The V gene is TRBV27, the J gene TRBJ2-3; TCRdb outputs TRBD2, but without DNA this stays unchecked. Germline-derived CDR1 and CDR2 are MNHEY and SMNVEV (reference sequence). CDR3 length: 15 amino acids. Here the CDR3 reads CASSFAGRGADTQYF.

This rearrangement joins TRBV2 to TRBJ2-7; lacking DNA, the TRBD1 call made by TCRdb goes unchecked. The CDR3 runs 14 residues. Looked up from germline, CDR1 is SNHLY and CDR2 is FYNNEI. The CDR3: CASTRDRGSYEQYF.

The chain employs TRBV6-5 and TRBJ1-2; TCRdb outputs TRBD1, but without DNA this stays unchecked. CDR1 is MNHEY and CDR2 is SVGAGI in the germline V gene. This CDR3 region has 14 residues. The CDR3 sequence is CASSSGQITYGYTF.

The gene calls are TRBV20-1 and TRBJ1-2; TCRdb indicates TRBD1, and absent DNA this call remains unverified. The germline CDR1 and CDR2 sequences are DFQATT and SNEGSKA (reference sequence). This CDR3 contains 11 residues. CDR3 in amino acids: CSAIQGDGYTF.

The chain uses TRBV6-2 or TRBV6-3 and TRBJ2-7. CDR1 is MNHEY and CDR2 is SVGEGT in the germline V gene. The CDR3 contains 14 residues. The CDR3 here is CASSYWVEHYEQYF.

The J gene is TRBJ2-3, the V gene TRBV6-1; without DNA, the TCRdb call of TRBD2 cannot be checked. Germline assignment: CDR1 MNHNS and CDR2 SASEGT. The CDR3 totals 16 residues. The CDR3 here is CPSTPTKRGGQDTQYF.

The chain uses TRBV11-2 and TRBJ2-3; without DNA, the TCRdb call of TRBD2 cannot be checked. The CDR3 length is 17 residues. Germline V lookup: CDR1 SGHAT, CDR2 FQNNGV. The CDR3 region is CASSLGREGLIADTQYF.

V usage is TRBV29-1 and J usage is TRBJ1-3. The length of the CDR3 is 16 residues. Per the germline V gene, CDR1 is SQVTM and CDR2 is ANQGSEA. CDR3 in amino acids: CSVVGGDTPDGNTIYF.

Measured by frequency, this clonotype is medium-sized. CDR3 amino acids: CASSYSPTGQTEAFF. J is TRBJ1-1 and V is TRBV6-5; TCRdb gives TRBD1 as the D gene, but with no DNA this cannot be confirmed. The germline V gene encodes CDR1 MNHEY and CDR2 SVGAGI. The CDR3 length is 15 residues.

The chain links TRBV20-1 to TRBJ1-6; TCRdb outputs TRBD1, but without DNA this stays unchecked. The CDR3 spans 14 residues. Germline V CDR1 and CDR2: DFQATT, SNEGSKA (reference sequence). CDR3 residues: CSARDHSGISPLHF.

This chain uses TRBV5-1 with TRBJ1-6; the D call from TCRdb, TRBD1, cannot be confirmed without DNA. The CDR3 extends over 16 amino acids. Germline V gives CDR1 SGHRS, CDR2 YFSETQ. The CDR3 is CASSLNPDAPRSPLHF.

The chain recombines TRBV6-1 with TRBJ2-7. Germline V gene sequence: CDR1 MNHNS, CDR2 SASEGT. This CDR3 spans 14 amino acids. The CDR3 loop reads CASSERRSSYEQYF.

The CDR3 loop reads CSVVEGTGNYGYTF. This chain connects TRBV29-1 to TRBJ1-2; TCRdb's assignment of TRBD1 cannot be checked, as there is no DNA. This CDR3 contains 14 residues. CDR1 and CDR2 from the germline V gene are SQVTM and ANQGSEA.

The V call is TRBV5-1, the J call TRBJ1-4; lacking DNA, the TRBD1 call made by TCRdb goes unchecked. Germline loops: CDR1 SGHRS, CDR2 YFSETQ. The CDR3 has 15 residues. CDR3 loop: CASSWGTGGEEKLFF. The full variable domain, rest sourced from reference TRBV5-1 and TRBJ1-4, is KAGVTQTPRYLIKTRGQQVTLSCSPISGHRSVSWYQQTPGQGLQFLFEYFSETQRNKGNFPGRFSGRQFSNSRSEMNVSTLELGDSALYLCASSWGTGGEEKLFFGSGTQLSVL.

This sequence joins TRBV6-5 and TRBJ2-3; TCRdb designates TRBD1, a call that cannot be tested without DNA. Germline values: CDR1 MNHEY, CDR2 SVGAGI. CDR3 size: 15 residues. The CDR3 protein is CASSSPGANTDTQYF.

The CDR3 sequence: CASGTDRITDTQYF. The chain recombines TRBV6-2 or TRBV6-3 with TRBJ2-3; TCRdb's D call, TRBD1, is unchecked because there is no DNA. Germline V CDR1 and CDR2: MNHEY, SVGEGT. This CDR3 contains 14 residues.

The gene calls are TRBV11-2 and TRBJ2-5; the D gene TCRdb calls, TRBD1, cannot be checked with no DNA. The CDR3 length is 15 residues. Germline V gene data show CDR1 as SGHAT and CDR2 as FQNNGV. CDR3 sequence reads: CASSSGTGGSETQYF.

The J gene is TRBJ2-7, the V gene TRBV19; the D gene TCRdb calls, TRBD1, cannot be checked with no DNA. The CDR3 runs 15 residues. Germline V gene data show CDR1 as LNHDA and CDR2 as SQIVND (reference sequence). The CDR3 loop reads CASSIRGATSYEQYF.

CDR3 region: CASSQQTGSGETQYF. The chain links TRBV3-1 to TRBJ2-5; TCRdb's D call of TRBD1 is untestable without DNA. The CDR3 is 15 residues long. The germline gives CDR1 LGHDT, CDR2 YNNKEL (reference sequence).